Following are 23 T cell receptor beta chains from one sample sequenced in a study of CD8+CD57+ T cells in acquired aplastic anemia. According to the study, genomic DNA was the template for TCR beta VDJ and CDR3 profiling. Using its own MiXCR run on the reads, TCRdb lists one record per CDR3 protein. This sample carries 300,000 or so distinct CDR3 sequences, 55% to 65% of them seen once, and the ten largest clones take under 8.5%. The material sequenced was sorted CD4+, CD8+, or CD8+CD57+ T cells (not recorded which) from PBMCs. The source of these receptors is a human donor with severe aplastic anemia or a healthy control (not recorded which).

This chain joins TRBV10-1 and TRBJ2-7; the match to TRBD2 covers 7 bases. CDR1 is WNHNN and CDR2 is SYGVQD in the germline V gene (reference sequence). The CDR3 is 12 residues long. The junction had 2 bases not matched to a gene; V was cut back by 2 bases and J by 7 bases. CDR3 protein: CASSEPAGEQYF. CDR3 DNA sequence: TGCGCCAGCAGTGAGCCAGCGGGAGAGCAGTACTTC.

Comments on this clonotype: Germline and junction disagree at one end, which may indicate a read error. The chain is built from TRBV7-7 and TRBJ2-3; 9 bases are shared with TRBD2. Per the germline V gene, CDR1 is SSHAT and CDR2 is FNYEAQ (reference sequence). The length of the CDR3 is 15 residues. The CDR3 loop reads CASSLVGGRADTQYF. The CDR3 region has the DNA TGTGCTAGCAGCTTAGTCGGCGGGAGGGCAGATACGCAGTATTTT.

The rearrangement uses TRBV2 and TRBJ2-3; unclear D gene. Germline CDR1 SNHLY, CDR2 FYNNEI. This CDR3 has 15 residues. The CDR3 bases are TGTGCAAGCGAGGTCGGCTCTACACAACGAGATACGCAGTATTTT. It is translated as CASEVGSTQRDTQYF.

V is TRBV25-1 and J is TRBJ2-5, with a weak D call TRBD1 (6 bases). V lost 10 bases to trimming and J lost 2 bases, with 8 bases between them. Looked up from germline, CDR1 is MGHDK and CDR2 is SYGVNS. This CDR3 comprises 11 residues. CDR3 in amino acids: CAIGQQETQYF. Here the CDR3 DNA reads TGTGCCATAGGACAGCAAGAGACCCAGTACTTC.

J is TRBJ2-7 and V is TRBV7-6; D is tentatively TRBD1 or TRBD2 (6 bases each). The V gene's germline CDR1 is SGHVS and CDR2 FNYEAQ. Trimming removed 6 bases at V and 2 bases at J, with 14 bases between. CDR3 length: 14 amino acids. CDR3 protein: CASRLGGRAYEQYF. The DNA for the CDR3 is TGTGCCAGCAGACTAGGGGGGCGGGCCTACGAGCAGTACTTC.

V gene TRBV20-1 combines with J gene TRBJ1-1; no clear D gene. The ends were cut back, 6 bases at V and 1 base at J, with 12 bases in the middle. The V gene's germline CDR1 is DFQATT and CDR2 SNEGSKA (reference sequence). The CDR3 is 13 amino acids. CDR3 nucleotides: TGCAGTGCCACCCCGCTTGCGAACACTGAAGCTTTCTTT. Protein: CSATPLANTEAFF.

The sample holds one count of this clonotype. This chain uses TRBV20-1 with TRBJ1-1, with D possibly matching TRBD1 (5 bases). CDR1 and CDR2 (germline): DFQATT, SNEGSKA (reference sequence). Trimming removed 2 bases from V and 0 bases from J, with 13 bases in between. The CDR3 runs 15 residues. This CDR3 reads CSARPRDGMNTEAFF. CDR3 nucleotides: TGCAGTGCTAGACCCCGGGACGGGATGAACACTGAAGCTTTCTTT.

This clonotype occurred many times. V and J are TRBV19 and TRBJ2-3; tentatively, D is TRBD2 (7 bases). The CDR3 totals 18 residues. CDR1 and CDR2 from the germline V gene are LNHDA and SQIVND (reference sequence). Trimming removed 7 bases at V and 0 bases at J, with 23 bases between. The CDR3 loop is CASKMGGPSHPSTDTQYF. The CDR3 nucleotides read TGTGCCAGTAAGATGGGGGGGCCAAGTCATCCTAGCACAGATACGCAGTATTTT.

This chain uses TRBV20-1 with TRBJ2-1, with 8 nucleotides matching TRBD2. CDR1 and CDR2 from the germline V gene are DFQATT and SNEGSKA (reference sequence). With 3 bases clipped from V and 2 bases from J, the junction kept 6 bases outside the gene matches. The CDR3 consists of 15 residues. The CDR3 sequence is CSASLAGTPYNEQFF. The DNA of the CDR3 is TGCAGTGCTAGCTTAGCGGGAACGCCCTACAATGAGCAGTTCTTC.

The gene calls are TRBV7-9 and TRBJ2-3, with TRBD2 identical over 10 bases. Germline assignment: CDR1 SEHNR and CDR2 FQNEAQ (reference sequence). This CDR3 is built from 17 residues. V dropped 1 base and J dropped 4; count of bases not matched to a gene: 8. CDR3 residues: CASSLDLAGVGSDTQYF. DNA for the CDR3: TGTGCCAGCAGCTTAGACCTAGCGGGAGTGGGGTCAGATACGCAGTATTTT.

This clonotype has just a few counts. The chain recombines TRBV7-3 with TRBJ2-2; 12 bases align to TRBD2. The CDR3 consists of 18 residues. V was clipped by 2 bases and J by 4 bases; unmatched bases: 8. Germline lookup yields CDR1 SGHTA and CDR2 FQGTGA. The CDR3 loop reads CASSLGRRLAGATGELFF. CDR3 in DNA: TGTGCCAGCAGCTTAGGTCGTCGACTAGCGGGGGCCACCGGGGAGCTGTTTTTT.

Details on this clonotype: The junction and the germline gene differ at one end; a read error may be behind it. The CDR3 region is CACRAGHNRPQHF. For the CDR3, the DNA is TGCGCCTGCAGAGCAGGCCACAATCGGCCCCAGCATTTT. This chain joins TRBV5-1 and TRBJ1-5; the D is unclear. This CDR3 comprises 13 residues. Germline values: CDR1 SGHRS, CDR2 YFSETQ. The full variable domain, in which reference TRBV5-1 and TRBJ1-5 provide the parts outside the CDR3, is KAGVTQTPRYLIKTRGQQVTLSCSPISGHRSVSWYQQTPGQGLQFLFEYFSETQRNKGNFPGRFSGRQFSNSRSEMNVSTLELGDSALYLCACRAGHNRPQHFGDGTRLSIL.

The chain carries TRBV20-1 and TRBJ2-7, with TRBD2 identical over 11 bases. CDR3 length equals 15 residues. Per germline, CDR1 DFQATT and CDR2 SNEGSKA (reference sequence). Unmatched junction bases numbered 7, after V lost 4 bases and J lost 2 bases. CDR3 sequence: CSANPLAGATYEQYF. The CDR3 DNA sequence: TGCAGTGCTAACCCACTAGCGGGAGCCACCTACGAGCAGTACTTC.

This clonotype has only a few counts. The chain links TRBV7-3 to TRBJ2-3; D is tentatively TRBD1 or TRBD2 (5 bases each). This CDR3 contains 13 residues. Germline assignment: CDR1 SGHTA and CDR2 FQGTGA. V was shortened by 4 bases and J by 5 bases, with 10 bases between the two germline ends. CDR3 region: CASSYRGGDTQYF. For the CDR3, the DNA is TGTGCCAGCAGCTACCGGGGCGGAGATACGCAGTATTTT.

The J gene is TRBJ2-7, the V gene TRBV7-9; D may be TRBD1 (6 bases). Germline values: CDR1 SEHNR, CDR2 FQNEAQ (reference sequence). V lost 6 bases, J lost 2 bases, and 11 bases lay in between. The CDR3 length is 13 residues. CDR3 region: CASSIQGPYEQYF. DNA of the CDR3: TGTGCCAGCAGTATCCAGGGGCCCTACGAGCAGTACTTC.

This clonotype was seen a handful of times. The CDR3 spells CASTPGLGYEQYF. DNA of the CDR3: TGTGCCAGCACCCCAGGGTTAGGCTACGAGCAGTACTTC. The chain combines TRBV6-5 with TRBJ2-7; a weak D match, TRBD1 (5 bases). Trimming left V 7 bases short and J 3 bases short, with 13 bases between. Germline-derived CDR1 and CDR2 are MNHEY and SVGAGI. The CDR3 has 13 amino acids.

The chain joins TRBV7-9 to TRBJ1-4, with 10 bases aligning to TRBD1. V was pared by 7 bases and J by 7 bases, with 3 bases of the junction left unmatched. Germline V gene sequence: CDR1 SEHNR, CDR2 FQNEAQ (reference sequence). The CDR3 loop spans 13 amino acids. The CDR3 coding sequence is TGTGCCAGCAAGCGGACAGGGGGTGAAAAACTGTTTTTT. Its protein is CASKRTGGEKLFF. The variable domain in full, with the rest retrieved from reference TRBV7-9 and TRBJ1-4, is DTGVSQNPRHKITKRGQNVTFRCDPISEHNRLYWYRQTLGQGPEFLTYFQNEAQLEKSRLLSDRFSAERPKGSFSTLEIQRTEQGDSAMYLCASKRTGGEKLFFGSGTQLSVL.

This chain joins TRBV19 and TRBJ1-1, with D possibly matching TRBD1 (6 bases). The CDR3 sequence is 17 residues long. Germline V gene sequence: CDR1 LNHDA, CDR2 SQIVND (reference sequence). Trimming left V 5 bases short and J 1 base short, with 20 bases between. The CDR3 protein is CASSPEGQLRRNTEAFF. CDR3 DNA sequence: TGTGCCAGTAGTCCCGAAGGACAGCTACGACGGAACACTGAAGCTTTCTTT.

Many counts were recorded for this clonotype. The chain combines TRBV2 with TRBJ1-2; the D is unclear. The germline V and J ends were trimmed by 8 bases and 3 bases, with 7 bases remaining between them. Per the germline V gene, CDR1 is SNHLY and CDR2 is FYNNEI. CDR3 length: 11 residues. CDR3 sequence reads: CASGPDYGYTF. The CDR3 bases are TGTGCCAGCGGCCCCGACTATGGCTACACCTTC.

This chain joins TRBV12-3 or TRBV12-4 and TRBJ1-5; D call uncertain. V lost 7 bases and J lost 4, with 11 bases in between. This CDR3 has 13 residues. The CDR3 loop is CASNGGKNQPQHF. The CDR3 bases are TGTGCCAGCAACGGTGGGAAGAATCAGCCCCAGCATTTT.

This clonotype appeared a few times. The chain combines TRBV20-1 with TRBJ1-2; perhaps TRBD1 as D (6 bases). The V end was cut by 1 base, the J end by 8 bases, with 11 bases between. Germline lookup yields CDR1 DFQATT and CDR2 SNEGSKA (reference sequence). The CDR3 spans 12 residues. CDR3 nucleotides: TGCAGTGCTAGAGGTGGGGGCTGGGGCTACACCTTC. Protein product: CSARGGGWGYTF.

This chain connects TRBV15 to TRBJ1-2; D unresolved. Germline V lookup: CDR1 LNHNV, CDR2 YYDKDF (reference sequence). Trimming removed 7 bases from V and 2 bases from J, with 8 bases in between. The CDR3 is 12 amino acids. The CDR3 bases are TGTGCCACCAAGGGAGGGAACTATGGCTACACCTTC. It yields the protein CATKGGNYGYTF. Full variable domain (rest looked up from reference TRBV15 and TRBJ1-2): DAMVIQNPRYQVTQFGKPVTLSCSQTLNHNVMYWYQQKSSQAPKLLFHYYDKDFNNEADTPDNFQSRRPNTSFCFLDIRSPGLGDTAMYLCATKGGNYGYTFGSGTRLTVV.

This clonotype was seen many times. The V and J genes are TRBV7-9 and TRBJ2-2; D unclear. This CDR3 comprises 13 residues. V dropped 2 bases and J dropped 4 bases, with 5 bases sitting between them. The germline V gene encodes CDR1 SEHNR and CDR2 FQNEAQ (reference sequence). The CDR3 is CASSLSATGELFF. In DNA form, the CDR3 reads TGTGCCAGCAGCTTATCAGCCACCGGGGAGCTGTTTTTT.